This TCR beta chain was profiled in a study of OX40 agonist ivuxolimab in advanced cancers. Study-wide context: An agonistic human IgG2 monoclonal antibody against OX40 (CD134) was given. It was permissible to have had prior anti-PD-1, anti-PD-L1 or anti-CTLA-4 therapy, and over 35% had some. Two patients with cutaneous melanoma and one with hepatocellular carcinoma, three in total, showed partial responses.

Only in-frame clones appear in the TCRdb table, and some are missing; sequencing was by immunoSEQ multiplex PCR. The top ten hold roughly 4% of the sample, which has over 60,000 clones, about 85% seen once. Looked up from germline, CDR1 is SGHTA and CDR2 is FQGNSA. The CDR3 spans 17 residues. J was trimmed by 0 bases and V by 4 bases; bases with no gene match: 8. The V call is TRBV7-2, the J call TRBJ2-1; 8 positions agree with TRBD1. The receptor's source is an adult with an advanced solid tumor such as melanoma, head and neck, liver or kidney cancer. This sample comprised CD4+ or CD8+ T cells sorted from blood, obtained in a trial of the OX40 agonist ivuxolimab. The CDR3 here is CASSSLIGTGSYNEQFF. CDR3 in DNA: TGTGCCAGCAGCTCGTTGATCGGGACAGGCTCCTACAATGAGCAGTTCTTC.